This T cell receptor (beta chain) originates from a study of blood T cell repertoires in COVID-19. Measured with immunoSEQ multiplex PCR; TCRdb has only the in-frame clones, and not every one. The sample has 120,000 to 150,000 clones, roughly 80% seen once. Germline V gives CDR1 LNHNV, CDR2 YYDKDF (reference sequence). The ends lost 3 bases at V and 10 bases at J; junction bases unmatched: 12. CDR3 size: 17 residues. The receptor comes from a man in his forties or fifties with acute or convalescent COVID-19. This rearrangement joins TRBV15 to TRBJ1-6; 10 bases are a match to TRBD1. Sequenced: peripheral blood. The CDR3 is CATSSRQGAGLGSPLHF. The CDR3 DNA follows: TGTGCCACCAGCAGCAGACAGGGGGCAGGGTTAGGGTCACCCCTCCACTTT.